This T cell receptor (beta chain) was sequenced in a study of blood T cell repertoires in COVID-19. Turning to the study itself: Acute and convalescent COVID-19 samples came from the United States, Italy and Spain.

In the original workflow: Amplification of reference gene primers was used by the study to estimate nucleated cell counts. Sequencing was performed with immunoSEQ multiplex PCR; in TCRdb, only in-frame clones are kept and a portion is missing. V and J calls and clone size come straight from that table; D and trimming were deduced from the DNA. This table holds some 300,000 clones, about 90% found once. Germline V gene lookup returns CDR1 SGHTA and CDR2 FQGNSA. This CDR3 has 14 residues. Germline trimming cut 1 base from V and 9 bases from J; bases unmatched to any gene: 3. The receptor was derived from a young man with active or convalescent COVID-19. Sequencing used peripheral blood. This chain links TRBV7-2 with TRBJ2-1; the match to TRBD2 covers 10 bases. The CDR3 sequence: CASSLGLAGAEQFF. DNA of the CDR3: TGTGCCAGCAGCTTAGGGCTAGCGGGAGCTGAGCAGTTCTTC. The whole variable domain, remainder taken from reference TRBV7-2 and TRBJ2-1, is GAGVSQSPSNKVTEKGKDVELRCDPISGHTALYWYRQSLGQGLEFLIYFQGNSAPDKSGLPSDRFSAERTGGSVSTLTIQRTQQEDSAVYLCASSLGLAGAEQFFGPGTRLTVL.